This TCR beta chain was captured in a study of blood T cell repertoires in COVID-19. Background on the study: Sites across the United States, Italy and Spain contributed samples from acute and convalescent COVID-19. Sources were T cells, B-cell-depleted T cells, or PBMCs; the material itself was cDNA or gDNA.

The CDR3 length is 15 residues. Trimming took 0 bases from V and 2 from J, leaving 10 bases between them. Germline CDR1 reads SGHRS; CDR2 reads YFSETQ. Original handling: Estimates of nucleated cell counts were drawn from the amplification of reference gene primers. Produced via immunoSEQ multiplex PCR; TCRdb's table is partial and in-frame only. That table gives V, J and clone size, and the DNA gave D and trimming. The table records about 86,000 clones, 65% to 85% of them present only once. The chain is built from TRBV5-1 and TRBJ2-3; D is unclear. This sequence was found in a woman older than 75 with active or convalescent COVID-19. The material sequenced was peripheral blood. The CDR3 coding sequence is TGCGCCAGCAGCTTGGAGGCCAGGCCCACAGATACGCAGTATTTT. This codes for CASSLEARPTDTQYF.